The 26 T cell receptor beta chains in this list originate from one sample, sequenced in a study of shared clonotypes between healthy human individuals. Naive CD8 cells lacked CD45RO and underwent positive selection for CCR7, leaving out terminally differentiated effector memory CD45RA+ cells. Sequenced by immunoSEQ multiplex PCR; TCRdb stores in-frame clones only, minus some. In the table there are approximately 2,000,000 clones, over 85% of which are singletons. The specimen sequenced was naive CD8+ T cells from PBMCs. The receptors were gathered from a young man in good health. Some clones in this sample may be carry-over from other donors' samples.

The V gene is TRBV5-1, the J gene TRBJ2-3; TRBD1 aligns across 8 bases. The CDR3 is 15 amino acids. V trimming: 7 bases; J trimming: 6 bases; junction bases outside the gene matches: 13. Germline lookup yields CDR1 SGHRS and CDR2 YFSETQ. The CDR3 loop reads CASGFTGGEGDTQYF. CDR3 nucleotides: TGCGCCAGCGGATTTACAGGGGGTGAGGGTGATACGCAGTATTTT.

The chain employs TRBV27 and TRBJ2-1, with D perhaps TRBD2 (6 bases). The CDR3 has 15 residues. In germline, CDR1 is MNHEY, CDR2 SMNVEV (reference sequence). V lost 5 bases to trimming and J lost 2 bases, with 13 bases between them. CDR3 nucleotide sequence: TGTGCCAGCAGTGGAGGGATTCATCCCTACAATGAGCAGTTCTTC. This gives the protein CASSGGIHPYNEQFF.

The CDR3 reads CASSYSSAGNSPLHF. The CDR3 bases are TGTGCCAGCAGTTACTCGAGTGCGGGAAATTCACCCCTCCACTTT. J is TRBJ1-6 and V is TRBV6-5; D not resolved. Trimming shortened V by 0 bases and J by 7 bases, and 10 bases separated the two germline ends. The CDR3 has 15 residues. The V gene's germline CDR1 is MNHEY and CDR2 SVGAGI.

V usage is TRBV7-8 and J usage is TRBJ1-3; TRBD1 matches at 9 bases. This CDR3 region has 15 residues. Germline V gives CDR1 SGHVS, CDR2 FQNEAQ. The V segment lost 2 bases and the J segment 3 bases; nucleotides outside the gene matches: 2. The DNA of the CDR3 is TGTGCCAGCAGCTTAAGGGGACAGGGTGGAAACACCATATATTTT. This gives the protein CASSLRGQGGNTIYF.

The chain couples TRBV10-3 to TRBJ1-5; 9 bases align to TRBD1. The CDR3 spans 13 residues. V lost 7 bases, J lost 6 bases, and 4 bases stayed unmatched. Per germline, CDR1 ENHRY and CDR2 SYGVKD. Here the CDR3 DNA reads TGTGCCATCACCGCGGACAGGGGTCAGCCCCAGCATTTT. Protein product: CAITADRGQPQHF.

The chain combines TRBV27 with TRBJ2-5, with TRBD1 as a possible D gene (6 bases). Trimming left V 5 bases short and J 3 bases short, with 13 bases between. Germline V gene sequence: CDR1 MNHEY, CDR2 SMNVEV (reference sequence). This CDR3 region has 14 residues. The CDR3 here is CASSLRGQKETQYF. The CDR3 coding sequence is TGTGCCAGCAGTCTCAGAGGACAGAAAGAGACCCAGTACTTC.

The chain links TRBV11-3 to TRBJ2-5; perhaps TRBD2 as D (6 bases). The germline V and J ends were trimmed by 5 bases and 2 bases, with 12 bases remaining between them. Germline lookup yields CDR1 SGHNT and CDR2 YENEEA. The CDR3 extends over 14 amino acids. The CDR3 nucleotides read TGTGCCAGCAGCACTAGCACAGGACAAGAGACCCAGTACTTC. It specifies CASSTSTGQETQYF.

This chain joins TRBV7-6 and TRBJ1-4; D is possibly TRBD1 (5 bases). Germline V CDR1 and CDR2: SGHVS, FNYEAQ. There are 15 residues in the CDR3. Trimming cost V 5 bases and J 5 bases, with 15 bases left between them. CDR3 loop: CASSTGPGRNEKLFF. The DNA of the CDR3 is TGTGCCAGCAGCACCGGTCCGGGGCGGAATGAAAAACTGTTTTTT. Variable domain in full (rest from reference TRBV7-6 and TRBJ1-4): GAGVSQSPRYKVTKRGQDVALRCDPISGHVSLYWYRQALGQGPEFLTYFNYEAQQDKSGLPNDRFSAERPEGSISTLTIQRTEQRDSAMYRCASSTGPGRNEKLFFGSGTQLSVL.

The genes are TRBV27 and TRBJ2-2, with TRBD2 matching 9 bases. The CDR3 totals 16 residues. Germline CDR1 and CDR2: MNHEY and SMNVEV (reference sequence). J gave up 4 bases and V 4 bases, and 7 bases lay outside the gene matches. The CDR3 DNA follows: TGTGCCAGCAGTTCTAGAGCGGGAGGCCCCACCGGGGAGCTGTTTTTT. This sequence encodes CASSSRAGGPTGELFF.

The V call is TRBV7-2, the J call TRBJ2-7, with a tentative D call TRBD2 (6 bases). Germline V gene sequence: CDR1 SGHTA, CDR2 FQGNSA. V dropped 5 bases and J dropped 7 bases, with 24 bases sitting between them. This CDR3 spans 16 amino acids. The CDR3 loop is CASSQGWGLAWAEQYF. The CDR3 DNA is TGTGCCAGCAGCCAAGGGTGGGGCCTAGCGTGGGCGGAGCAGTACTTC.

The chain couples TRBV28 to TRBJ2-1; D is unresolved. The germline CDR1 and CDR2 sequences are MDHEN and SYDVKM. CDR3 length equals 13 residues. V was shortened by 7 bases and J by 7 bases, with 14 bases between the two germline ends. CDR3 sequence reads: CASTLSPGNEQFF. CDR3 sequence (DNA): TGTGCCAGCACCTTATCTCCGGGTAATGAGCAGTTCTTC. Filled out from reference TRBV28 and TRBJ2-1, the complete variable domain reads DVKVTQSSRYLVKRTGEKVFLECVQDMDHENMFWYRQDPGLGLRLIYFSYDVKMKEKGDIPEGYSVSREKKERFSLILESASTNQTSMYLCASTLSPGNEQFFGPGTRLTVL.

The rearrangement links TRBV14 to TRBJ2-5; 7 bases are shared with TRBD2. V lost 0 bases, J lost 0 bases, and 4 bases stayed unmatched. Germline-derived CDR1 and CDR2 are SGHDN and FVKESK. This CDR3 comprises 16 residues. CDR3 sequence reads: CASSQEWGRDQETQYF. CDR3 nucleotide sequence: TGTGCCAGCAGCCAAGAATGGGGGAGGGACCAAGAGACCCAGTACTTC.

The chain combines TRBV30 with TRBJ2-5; D ambiguous. Matching the DNA end better, TRBJ2-7 makes the J call doubtful. The CDR3 runs to 13 residues. Germline V gene sequence: CDR1 GTSNPN, CDR2 SVGIG (reference sequence). CDR3 amino acids: CAWKAAAGYEQYF. CDR3 DNA sequence: TGTGCCTGGAAAGCCGCGGCAGGCTACGAGCAGTACTTC.

The CDR3 sequence is CASSGSEQYF. CDR3 in DNA: TGTGCCAGTTCGGGCTCCGAGCAGTACTTC. This chain connects TRBV7-9 to TRBJ2-7; D is unclear. V gave up 9 bases and J gave up 6 bases, with 9 bases separating them. Germline CDR1 is SEHNR and CDR2 is FQNEAQ (reference sequence). The CDR3 runs to 10 residues.

J is TRBJ2-1 and V is TRBV12-5; TRBD2 might be the D (6 bases). Trimming pared 5 bases from V and 10 bases from J, leaving 12 bases between. This CDR3 comprises 12 residues. Germline V gene sequence: CDR1 LGHNT, CDR2 FRNRAP. CDR3 in amino acids: CASGRLDGEQFF. The DNA for the CDR3 is TGTGCTAGTGGTAGACTAGACGGGGAGCAGTTCTTC.

The V and J genes are TRBV5-5 and TRBJ2-7; tentative D call: TRBD2 (5 bases). Germline V gene sequence: CDR1 SGHKS, CDR2 YYEKEE (reference sequence). This CDR3 is 16 amino acids long. The V and J ends lost 7 bases and 2 bases respectively, with 22 bases between them. CDR3 residues: CASALLRMEVPYEQYF. DNA of the CDR3: TGTGCCAGCGCCTTACTAAGGATGGAGGTCCCCTACGAGCAGTACTTC. Filled out from reference TRBV5-5 and TRBJ2-7, the complete variable domain reads DAGVTQSPTHLIKTRGQQVTLRCSPISGHKSVSWYQQVLGQGPQFIFQYYEKEERGRGNFPDRFSARQFPNYSSELNVNALLLGDSALYLCASALLRMEVPYEQYFGPGTRLTVT.

Points on this clone: The same CDR3 is also encoded by other DNA sequences in this sample. The chain combines TRBV27 with TRBJ1-1, with no clear D. The CDR3 runs to 13 residues. CDR1 is MNHEY, CDR2 SMNVEV, per germline (reference sequence). The V end was cut by 3 bases, the J end by 1 base, with 6 bases between. As DNA, the CDR3 is TGTGCCAGCAGTTTCTCCGCGAACACTGAAGCTTTCTTT. Residues: CASSFSANTEAFF.

The CDR3 here is CASSSSVTGIYGYTF. CDR3 DNA: TGCGCCAGCAGCTCCTCGGTGACAGGGATATATGGCTACACCTTC. This chain uses TRBV5-1 with TRBJ1-2; 7 positions match TRBD1. This CDR3 comprises 15 residues. After removal of 3 bases from V and 5 bases from J, the junction contained 10 bases not matched to a gene. CDR1 is SGHRS, CDR2 YFSETQ, per germline.

This chain joins TRBV7-9 and TRBJ1-2, with D possibly TRBD1 on 6 matching bases. V was shortened by 5 bases and J by 7 bases, with 11 bases between the two germline ends. Germline V CDR1 and CDR2: SEHNR, FQNEAQ (reference sequence). The CDR3 totals 12 residues. CDR3: CASSRGSGGYTF. The CDR3 DNA follows: TGTGCCAGCAGCAGGGGGTCGGGTGGCTACACCTTC.

The rearrangement joins TRBV5-4 to TRBJ2-5, with a tentative D call TRBD1 (5 bases). Per the germline V gene, CDR1 is SGHNT and CDR2 is YYREEE (reference sequence). There are 16 residues in the CDR3. V was shortened by 3 bases and J by 0 bases, with 15 bases between the two germline ends. The CDR3 reads CASSYHYDSNQETQYF. The CDR3 DNA sequence: TGTGCCAGCAGCTACCACTACGACAGCAACCAAGAGACCCAGTACTTC.

V is TRBV5-8 and J is TRBJ2-3; TRBD1 matches at 9 bases. CDR3 length: 15 amino acids. Germline loops: CDR1 SGHTS, CDR2 YDEGEE. With 2 bases clipped from V and 0 bases from J, the junction kept 1 base outside the gene matches. The CDR3 spells CASSFGTGSTDTQYF. The CDR3 bases are TGTGCCAGCAGCTTTGGGACAGGGAGCACAGATACGCAGTATTTT.

The chain combines TRBV5-4 with TRBJ1-1, with no clear D. The CDR3 is 11 amino acids. Germline values: CDR1 SGHNT, CDR2 YYREEE (reference sequence). Trimming removed 4 bases at V and 12 bases at J, with 13 bases between. CDR3 DNA sequence: TGTGCCAGCAGCCGGGGTGAATTTCCTTTCTTT. Translation gives CASSRGEFPFF.

V usage is TRBV14 and J usage is TRBJ1-5, with 10 bases aligning to TRBD1. Germline CDR1 is SGHDN and CDR2 is FVKESK. CDR3 length: 16 residues. V gave up 0 bases and J gave up 4 bases; unmatched junction bases: 3. CDR3 in amino acids: CASSQERGQGNQPQHF. The CDR3 DNA is TGTGCCAGCAGCCAAGAGAGGGGACAGGGGAATCAGCCCCAGCATTTT.

The chain recombines TRBV5-1 with TRBJ2-2; weak D call: TRBD1 (6 bases). V was cut by 4 bases and J by 6 bases, with 19 bases left in between. Germline CDR1 SGHRS, CDR2 YFSETQ. There are 16 residues in the CDR3. The CDR3: CASSPRTGYGAGELFF. For the CDR3, the DNA is TGCGCCAGCAGCCCCCGAACAGGGTATGGGGCCGGGGAGCTGTTTTTT.

This chain connects TRBV4-1 to TRBJ2-1, with 7 nucleotides matching TRBD2. J gave up 3 bases and V 4 bases, and 6 bases lay outside the gene matches. CDR1 MGHRA and CDR2 YSYEKL come from the germline V gene. The CDR3 is 15 amino acids. CDR3 nucleotides: TGCGCCAGCAGCCTTACCGGGAGGAACTACAATGAGCAGTTCTTC. It codes for CASSLTGRNYNEQFF.

The chain recombines TRBV7-9 with TRBJ1-2; TRBD1 might be the D (5 bases). V was clipped by 8 bases and J by 4 bases, with 17 bases between them. The CDR3 loop spans 14 amino acids. Germline CDR1 is SEHNR and CDR2 is FQNEAQ (reference sequence). Here the CDR3 reads CASGWAGSAYGYTF. Here the CDR3 DNA reads TGTGCCAGCGGATGGGCAGGGTCTGCCTATGGCTACACCTTC. The complete variable domain, with remaining parts taken from reference TRBV7-9 and TRBJ1-2, reads DTGVSQNPRHKITKRGQNVTFRCDPISEHNRLYWYRQTLGQGPEFLTYFQNEAQLEKSRLLSDRFSAERPKGSFSTLEIQRTEQGDSAMYLCASGWAGSAYGYTFGSGTRLTVV.